This T cell receptor (beta chain) was captured in a study of T cell clonotyping in hematopoietic cell transplantation. This CDR3 is 14 amino acids long. Germline CDR1 reads SEHNR; CDR2 reads FQNEAQ (reference sequence). The V and J ends lost 2 bases and 1 base respectively, with 8 bases between them. Study-level points and caveats: Recipient TCR diversity dropped after transplant; expanded clonotypes rose from day 30 to 180. At the given depth, recipient repertoires were over 95% de novo clonotypes.

The data were produced by immunoSEQ multiplex PCR, yet TCRdb's version contains in-frame clones alone and is incomplete. Found here are fewer than 80,000 clones, roughly 94% of them singletons; the top ten hold 1.6%. As to this clone: Its target is unknown.

Input material: peripheral blood mononuclear cells. This chain uses TRBV7-9 with TRBJ1-2; no firm D call. The sequence derives from a man in his fifties or sixties in good health. Some clones in this sample may be carry-over from other donors' samples. CDR3 nucleotide sequence: TGTGCCAGCAGCTTATCTCCCAATAACTATGGCTACACCTTC. Translation gives CASSLSPNNYGYTF.